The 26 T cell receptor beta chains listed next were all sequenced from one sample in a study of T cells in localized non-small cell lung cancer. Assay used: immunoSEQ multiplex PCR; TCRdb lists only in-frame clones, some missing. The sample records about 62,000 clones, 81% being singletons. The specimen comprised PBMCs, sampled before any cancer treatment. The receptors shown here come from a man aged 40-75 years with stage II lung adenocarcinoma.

The CDR3: CASSPPGGNSYNEQFF. In DNA, the CDR3 is TGTGCCAGCAGCCCACCCGGCGGGAACTCCTACAATGAGCAGTTCTTC. The chain couples TRBV7-3 to TRBJ2-1; tentatively, D is TRBD2 (6 bases). The ends were cut back, 5 bases at V and 0 bases at J, with 14 bases in the middle. The CDR3 extends over 16 amino acids. Germline V gives CDR1 SGHTA, CDR2 FQGTGA. Looking up the rest from reference TRBV7-3 and TRBJ2-1 gives the full variable domain: GAGVSQTPSNKVTEKGKYVELRCDPISGHTALYWYRQSLGQGPEFLIYFQGTGAADDSGLPNDRFFAVRPEGSVSTLKIQRTERGDSAVYLCASSPPGGNSYNEQFFGPGTRLTVL.

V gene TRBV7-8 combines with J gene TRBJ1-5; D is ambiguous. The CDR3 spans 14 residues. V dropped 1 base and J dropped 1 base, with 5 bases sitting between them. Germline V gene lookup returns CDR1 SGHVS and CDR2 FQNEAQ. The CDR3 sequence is CASSLGRSNQPQHF. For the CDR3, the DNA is TGTGCCAGCAGCTTAGGACGGAGCAATCAGCCCCAGCATTTT. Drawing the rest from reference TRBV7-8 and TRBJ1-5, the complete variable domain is GAGVSQSPRYKVAKRGQDVALRCDPISGHVSLFWYQQALGQGPEFLTYFQNEAQLDKSGLPSDRFFAERPEGSVSTLKIQRTQQEDSAVYLCASSLGRSNQPQHFGDGTRLSIL.

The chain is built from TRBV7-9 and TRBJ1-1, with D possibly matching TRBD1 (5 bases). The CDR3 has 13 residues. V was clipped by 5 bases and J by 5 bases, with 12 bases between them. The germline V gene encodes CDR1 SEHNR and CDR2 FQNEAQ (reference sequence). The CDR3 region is CASSPTGVTEAFF. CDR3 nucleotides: TGTGCCAGCAGCCCTACGGGGGTGACTGAAGCTTTCTTT.

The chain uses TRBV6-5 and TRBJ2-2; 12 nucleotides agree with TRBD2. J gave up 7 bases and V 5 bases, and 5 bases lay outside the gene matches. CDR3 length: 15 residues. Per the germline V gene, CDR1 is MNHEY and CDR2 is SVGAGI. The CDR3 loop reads CASSRTSGKGGELFF. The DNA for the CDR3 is TGTGCCAGCAGTCGGACTAGCGGGAAGGGCGGGGAGCTGTTTTTT.

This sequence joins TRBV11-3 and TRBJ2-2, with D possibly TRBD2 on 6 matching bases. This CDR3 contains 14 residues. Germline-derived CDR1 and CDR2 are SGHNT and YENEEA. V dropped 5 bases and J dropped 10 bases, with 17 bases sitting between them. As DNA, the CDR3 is TGTGCCAGCAGCGTAGCGGCAGGGTCCGTGGAGCTGTTTTTT. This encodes CASSVAAGSVELFF.

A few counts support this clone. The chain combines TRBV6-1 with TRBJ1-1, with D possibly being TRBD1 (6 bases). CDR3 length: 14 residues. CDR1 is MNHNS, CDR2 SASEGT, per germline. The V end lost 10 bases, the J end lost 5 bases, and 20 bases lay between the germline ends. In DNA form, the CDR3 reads TGTGCCATCCCGGGTTTGCAGGGGCGAACTGAAGCTTTCTTT. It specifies CAIPGLQGRTEAFF.

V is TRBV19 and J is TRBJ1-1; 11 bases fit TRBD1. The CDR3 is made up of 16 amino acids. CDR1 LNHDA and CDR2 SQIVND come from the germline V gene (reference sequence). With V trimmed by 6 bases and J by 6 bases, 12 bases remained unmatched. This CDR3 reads CASSRTGGARSAEAFF. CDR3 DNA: TGTGCCAGTAGCCGGACAGGGGGCGCGAGGTCGGCTGAAGCTTTCTTT. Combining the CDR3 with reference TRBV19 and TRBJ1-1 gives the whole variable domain DGGITQSPKYLFRKEGQNVTLSCEQNLNHDAMYWYRQDPGQGLRLIYYSQIVNDFQKGDIAEGYSVSREKKESFPLTVTSAQKNPTAFYLCASSRTGGARSAEAFFGQGTRLTVV.

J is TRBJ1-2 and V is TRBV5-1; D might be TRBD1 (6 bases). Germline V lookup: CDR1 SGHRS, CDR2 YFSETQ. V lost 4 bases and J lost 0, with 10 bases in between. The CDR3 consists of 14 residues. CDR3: CASSETGTNYGYTF. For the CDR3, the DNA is TGCGCCAGCAGCGAGACAGGTACTAACTATGGCTACACCTTC.

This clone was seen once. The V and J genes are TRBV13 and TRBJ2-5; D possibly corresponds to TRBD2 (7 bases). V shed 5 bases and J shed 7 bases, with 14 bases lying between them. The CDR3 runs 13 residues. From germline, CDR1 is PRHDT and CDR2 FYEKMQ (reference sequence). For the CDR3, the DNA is TGTGCCAGCAGCGGCGGACTAGGGGGGACCCAGTACTTC. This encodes CASSGGLGGTQYF. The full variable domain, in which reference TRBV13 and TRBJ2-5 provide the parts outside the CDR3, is AAGVIQSPRHLIKEKRETATLKCYPIPRHDTVYWYQQGPGQDPQFLISFYEKMQSDKGSIPDRFSAQQFSDYHSELNMSSLELGDSALYFCASSGGLGGTQYFGPGTRLLVL.

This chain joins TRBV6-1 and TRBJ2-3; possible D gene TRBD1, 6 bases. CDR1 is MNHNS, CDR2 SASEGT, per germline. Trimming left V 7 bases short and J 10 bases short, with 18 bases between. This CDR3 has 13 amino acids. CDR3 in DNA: TGTGCCAGCAACCCCTTAACAGGGAGCGCGCAGTATTTT. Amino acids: CASNPLTGSAQYF.

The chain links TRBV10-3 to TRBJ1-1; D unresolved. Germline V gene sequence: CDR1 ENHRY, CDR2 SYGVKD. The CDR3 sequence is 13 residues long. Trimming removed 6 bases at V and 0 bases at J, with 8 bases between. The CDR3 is CAIRLNLNTEAFF. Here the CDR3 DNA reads TGTGCCATCAGGCTGAATTTGAACACTGAAGCTTTCTTT.

The CDR3: CASSFRGGTTEAFF. CDR3 bases: TGTGCCAGCAGCTTCCGAGGCGGGACCACTGAAGCTTTCTTT. The rearrangement joins TRBV11-3 to TRBJ1-1, with D possibly matching TRBD1 (5 bases). Germline-derived CDR1 and CDR2 are SGHNT and YENEEA. V lost 3 bases and J 4 bases, leaving 12 bases between the germline ends. This CDR3 is 14 amino acids long.

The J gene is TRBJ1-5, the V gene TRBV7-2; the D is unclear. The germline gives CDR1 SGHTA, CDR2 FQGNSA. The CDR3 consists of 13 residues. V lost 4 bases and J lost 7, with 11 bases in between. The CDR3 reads CASSSHLEQPQHF. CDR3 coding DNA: TGTGCCAGCAGCTCCCACCTGGAACAGCCCCAGCATTTT.

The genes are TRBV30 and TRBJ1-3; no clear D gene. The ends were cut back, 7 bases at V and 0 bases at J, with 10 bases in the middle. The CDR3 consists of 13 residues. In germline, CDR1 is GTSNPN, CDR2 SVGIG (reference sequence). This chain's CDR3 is CASPGSSGNTIYF. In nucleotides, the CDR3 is TGTGCCTCCCCGGGGAGCTCTGGAAACACCATATATTTT.

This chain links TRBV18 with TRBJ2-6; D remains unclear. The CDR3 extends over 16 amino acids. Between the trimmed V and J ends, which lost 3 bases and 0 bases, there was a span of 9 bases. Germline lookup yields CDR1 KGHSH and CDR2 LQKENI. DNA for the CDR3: TGTGCCAGCTCACCCCCACATCTCTCTGGGGCCAACGTCCTGACTTTC. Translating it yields CASSPPHLSGANVLTF. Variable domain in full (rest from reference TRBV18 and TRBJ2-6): NAGVMQNPRHLVRRRGQEARLRCSPMKGHSHVYWYRQLPEEGLKFMVYLQKENIIDESGMPKERFSAEFPKEGPSILRIQQVVRGDSAAYFCASSPPHLSGANVLTFGAGSRLTVL.

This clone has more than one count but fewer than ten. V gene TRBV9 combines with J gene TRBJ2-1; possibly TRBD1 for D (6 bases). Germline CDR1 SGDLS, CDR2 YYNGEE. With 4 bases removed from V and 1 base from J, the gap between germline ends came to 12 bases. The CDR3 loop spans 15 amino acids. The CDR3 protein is CASSIRGKSYNEQFF. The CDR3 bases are TGTGCCAGCAGCATTAGGGGGAAGTCCTACAATGAGCAGTTCTTC.

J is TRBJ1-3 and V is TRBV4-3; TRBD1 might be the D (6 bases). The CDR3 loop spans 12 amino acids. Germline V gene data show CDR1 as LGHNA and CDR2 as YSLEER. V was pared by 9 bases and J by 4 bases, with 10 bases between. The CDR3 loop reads CASRGSGNTIYF. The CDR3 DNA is TGCGCCAGTAGGGGGTCCGGAAACACCATATATTTT.

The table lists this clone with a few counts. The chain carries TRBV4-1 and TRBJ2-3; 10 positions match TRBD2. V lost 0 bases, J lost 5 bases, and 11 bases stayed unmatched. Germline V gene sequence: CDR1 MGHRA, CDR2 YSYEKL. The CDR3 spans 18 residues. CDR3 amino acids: CASSQDQGRTSGKDTQYF. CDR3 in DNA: TGCGCCAGCAGCCAAGATCAGGGGCGGACTAGCGGTAAAGATACGCAGTATTTT.

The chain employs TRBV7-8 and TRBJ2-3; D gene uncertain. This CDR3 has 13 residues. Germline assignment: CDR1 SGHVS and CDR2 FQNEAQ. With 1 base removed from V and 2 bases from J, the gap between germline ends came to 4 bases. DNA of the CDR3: TGTGCCAGCAGCTTAGTCCTCACAGATACGCAGTATTTT. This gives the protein CASSLVLTDTQYF. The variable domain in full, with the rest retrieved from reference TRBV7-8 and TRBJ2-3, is GAGVSQSPRYKVAKRGQDVALRCDPISGHVSLFWYQQALGQGPEFLTYFQNEAQLDKSGLPSDRFFAERPEGSVSTLKIQRTQQEDSAVYLCASSLVLTDTQYFGPGTRLTVL.

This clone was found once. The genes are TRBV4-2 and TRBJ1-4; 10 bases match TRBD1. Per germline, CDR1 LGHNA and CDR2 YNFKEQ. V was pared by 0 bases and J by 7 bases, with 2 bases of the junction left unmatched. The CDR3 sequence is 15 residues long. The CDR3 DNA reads TGTGCCAGCAGCCAAGAGGACAGGGGGGTTGAAAAACTGTTTTTT. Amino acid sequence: CASSQEDRGVEKLFF.

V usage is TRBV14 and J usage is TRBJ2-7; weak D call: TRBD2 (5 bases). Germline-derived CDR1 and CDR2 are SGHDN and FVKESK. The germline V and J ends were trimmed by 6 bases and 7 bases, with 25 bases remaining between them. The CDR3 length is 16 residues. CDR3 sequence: CASSPRPRVGRREQYF. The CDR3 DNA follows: TGTGCCAGCAGTCCAAGGCCCCGGGTGGGTAGGAGGGAGCAGTACTTC.

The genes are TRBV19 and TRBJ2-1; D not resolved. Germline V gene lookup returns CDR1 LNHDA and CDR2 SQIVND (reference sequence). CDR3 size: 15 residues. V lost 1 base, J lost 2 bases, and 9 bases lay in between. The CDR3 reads CASSIGGFPYNEQFF. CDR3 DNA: TGTGCCAGTAGTATAGGGGGTTTCCCCTACAATGAGCAGTTCTTC. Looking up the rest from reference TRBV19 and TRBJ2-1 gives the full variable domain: DGGITQSPKYLFRKEGQNVTLSCEQNLNHDAMYWYRQDPGQGLRLIYYSQIVNDFQKGDIAEGYSVSREKKESFPLTVTSAQKNPTAFYLCASSIGGFPYNEQFFGPGTRLTVL.

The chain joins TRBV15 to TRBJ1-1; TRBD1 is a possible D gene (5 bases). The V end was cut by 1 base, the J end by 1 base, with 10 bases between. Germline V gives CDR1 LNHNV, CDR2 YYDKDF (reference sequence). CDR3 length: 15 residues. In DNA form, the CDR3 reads TGTGCCACCAGCAGAGGTGTCAGGGAGAACACTGAAGCTTTCTTT. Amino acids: CATSRGVRENTEAFF.

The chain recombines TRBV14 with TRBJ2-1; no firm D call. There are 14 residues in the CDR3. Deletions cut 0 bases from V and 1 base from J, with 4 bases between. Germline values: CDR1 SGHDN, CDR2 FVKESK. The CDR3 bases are TGTGCCAGCAGCCAAGACGATTCCTACAATGAGCAGTTCTTC. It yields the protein CASSQDDSYNEQFF.

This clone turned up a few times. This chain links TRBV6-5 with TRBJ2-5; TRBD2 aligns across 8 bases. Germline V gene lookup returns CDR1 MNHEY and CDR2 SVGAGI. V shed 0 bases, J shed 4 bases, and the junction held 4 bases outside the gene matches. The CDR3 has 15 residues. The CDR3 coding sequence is TGTGCCAGCAGTTACTCGATAAGCGGGAGAGAGACCCAGTACTTC. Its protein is CASSYSISGRETQYF.

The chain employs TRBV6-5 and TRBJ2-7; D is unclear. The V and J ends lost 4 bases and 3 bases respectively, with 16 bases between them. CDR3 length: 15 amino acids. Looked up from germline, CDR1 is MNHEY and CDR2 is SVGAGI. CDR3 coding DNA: TGTGCCAGCAGTTCCCATCGGACCCCGGGCTACGAGCAGTACTTC. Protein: CASSSHRTPGYEQYF.